This T cell receptor beta chain was sequenced for a study of T cells in tumors after PD-1 blockade. CDR3 length: 13 residues. V dropped 5 bases and J dropped 3 bases, with 10 bases sitting between them. Tumor or blood genomic DNA was sequenced, with inputs of about 550 ng to 6,004 ng. Generated by immunoSEQ multiplex PCR, the TCRdb table keeps only in-frame clones and is missing some. There are some 60,000 clones in the sample; about 82% occur only once, and 13% lies in the top ten. The chain employs TRBV12-3 or TRBV12-4 and TRBJ1-2, with a weak D call TRBD1 (6 bases). This clonotype was sampled from a human donor with basal cell carcinoma. The specimen was PBMCs, collected before anti-PD-1 treatment. CDR3 sequence reads: CASSGGGHYGYTF. The DNA of the CDR3 is TGTGCCAGCAGTGGGGGGGGCCACTATGGCTACACCTTC.